This T cell receptor (beta chain) was found in a study of a mutant IDH1 vaccine in newly diagnosed glioma. Whole-study context: Vaccination was launched 4-6 weeks after radiotherapy alone, or with temozolomide cycles. Averaging 40.4 years of age, treated patients were about 62% male and around 40% female. V12 took place at week 35, and V13 at week 47.

Clones were sequenced by immunoSEQ multiplex PCR, and TCRdb holds only the in-frame ones, with some missing. This table has fewer than 70,000 clones, 70% to 90% appearing once. Germline V gene sequence: CDR1 MNHNY, CDR2 SVGAGI (reference sequence). Trimming took 5 bases from V and 6 from J, leaving 19 bases between them. CDR3 length: 15 amino acids. On this clone itself: Its antigen remains unidentified.

Time point described: week 35, safety follow-up. With topical imiquimod, each dose of the vaccine consisted of 300 ug of mutant IDH1 20-mer peptide. Administration of eight vaccinations to patients took place in weeks 1, 3, 5, 7, 11, 15, 19, 23. V and J are TRBV6-6 and TRBJ1-2; maybe TRBD1 (5 bases). The sequence came from a man between 25 and 39 years old with glioma. The sample was PBMCs, taken from a glioma patient whose treatment included an IDH1 peptide vaccine. The chain's CDR3 is CASSGRDPGSHGYTF. CDR3 DNA: TGTGCCAGCAGTGGCCGGGACCCAGGGAGCCATGGCTACACCTTC.